The present T cell receptor beta chain was sequenced within a study of CD8+ T cells in alopecia areata. Study-level findings and limits: Among patients, TCR sharing was less clear than in mice, a difference possibly due in part to HLA diversity in the patient population.

RNA extraction and reverse transcription yielded cDNA as sequencing template. TCRdb keeps only in-frame clones here, not all; method: immunoSEQ multiplex PCR. The table shows about 120,000 clones, with about 46% occurring only once. The CDR3 is 12 amino acids. The V and J ends lost 1 base and 4 bases respectively, with 4 bases between them. CDR1 is SGHTA, CDR2 FQGNSA, per germline. Researchers gathered lesional scalp punch biopsies and peripheral blood from patients with alopecia areata. Regarding this clone: Its antigen is unidentified.

This receptor was identified in a human donor with alopecia areata. Sequencing input: NKG2D-low CD8+ T cells sorted from blood. The chain joins TRBV7-2 to TRBJ1-2; D is uncertain. CDR3: CASSLGGYGYTF. The CDR3 bases are TGTGCCAGCAGCTTAGGGGGCTATGGCTACACCTTC.